Included here is one TCR beta chain sequence, with context. Its matching antigen is unknown. These data come from a study of T cell responses to AZD1222 COVID-19 vaccine. General study findings and limits: Of spike-specific TCRs, nearly half reportedly target regions left unmutated in variants. There were mostly white British donors and more females than males, and clonal diversity was possibly underestimated. Spike-specific TCR breadth and depth grew following two AZD1222 doses. Repertoire sampling happened only post peak T cell response.

Produced via immunoSEQ multiplex PCR; TCRdb's table is partial and in-frame only. There are around 60,000 clones in the sample; 81% occur only once, and 20% to 30% lies in the top ten. The CDR3 extends over 13 amino acids. From germline, CDR1 is MDHEN and CDR2 SYDVKM. The V end lost 7 bases, the J end lost 6 bases, and 13 bases lay between the germline ends. The genes are TRBV28 and TRBJ1-5; the D gene is possibly TRBD1 (5 bases). The source was peripheral blood, collected 28 days after the second AZD1222 dose. The receptor was derived from an adult who received the AZD1222 COVID-19 vaccine. CDR3 region: CASTTGSGQPQHF. The CDR3 nucleotides are TGTGCCAGCACAACAGGCTCTGGTCAGCCCCAGCATTTT.